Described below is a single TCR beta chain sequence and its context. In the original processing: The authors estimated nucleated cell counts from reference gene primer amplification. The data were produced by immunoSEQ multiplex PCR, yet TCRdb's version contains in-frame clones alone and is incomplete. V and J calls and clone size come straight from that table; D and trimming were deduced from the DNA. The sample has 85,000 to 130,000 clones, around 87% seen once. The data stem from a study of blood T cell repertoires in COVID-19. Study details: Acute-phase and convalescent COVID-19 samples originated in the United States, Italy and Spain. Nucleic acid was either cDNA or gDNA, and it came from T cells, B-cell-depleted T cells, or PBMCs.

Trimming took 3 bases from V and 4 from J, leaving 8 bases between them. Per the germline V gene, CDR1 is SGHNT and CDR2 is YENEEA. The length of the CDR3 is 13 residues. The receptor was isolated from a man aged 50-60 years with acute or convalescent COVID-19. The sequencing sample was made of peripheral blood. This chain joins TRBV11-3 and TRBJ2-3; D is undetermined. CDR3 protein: CASSFGLSDTQYF. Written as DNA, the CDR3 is TGTGCCAGCAGCTTCGGTCTTTCAGATACGCAGTATTTT.